The 31 T cell receptor beta chains reported below all come from one sample, sequenced in a study of monozygotic twins with inflammatory bowel disease. For each CDR3 protein, TCRdb gives one entry from its re-call of the 5' RACE reads, without DNA. This table lists some 130,000 distinct CDR3 sequences. The sample taken for sequencing was blood. These TCRs come from a human donor with ulcerative colitis or Crohn's disease, or a healthy co-twin of an affected twin (not recorded which).

The rearrangement links TRBV6-2 or TRBV6-3 to TRBJ2-1. CDR3 length: 13 amino acids. Germline V gene lookup returns CDR1 MNHEY and CDR2 SVGEGT. The CDR3 protein is CASSYSDYNEQFF.

V and J are TRBV3-1 and TRBJ2-7; the TCRdb D gene call, TRBD2, has no DNA to confirm it. The V gene's germline CDR1 is LGHDT and CDR2 YNNKEL (reference sequence). The CDR3 has 17 amino acids. CDR3 region: CASSQKRLAGFSYEQYF.

The chain uses TRBV4-2 and TRBJ2-1; TCRdb picks TRBD1, but there is no DNA to check that call. Germline V gives CDR1 LGHNA, CDR2 YNFKEQ. This CDR3 spans 16 amino acids. CDR3 protein: CASSQAGALGRNEQFF.

The rearrangement links TRBV10-2 to TRBJ2-3; the D call of TRBD2 rests on TCRdb alone, since no DNA is present to check it. Germline CDR1 WSHSY, CDR2 SAAADI. CDR3 length: 15 residues. The CDR3 is CASTEERSSTDTQYF.

This chain connects TRBV6-2 or TRBV6-3 to TRBJ2-1. Per the germline V gene, CDR1 is MNHEY and CDR2 is SVGEGT. This CDR3 is 13 amino acids long. The CDR3 sequence is CASKGTTHNEQFF.

This chain links TRBV4-1 with TRBJ1-1. CDR1 and CDR2 from the germline V gene are MGHRA and YSYEKL. The CDR3 has 15 amino acids. This chain's CDR3 is CASSQGKAATAEAFF.

This rearrangement joins TRBV7-9 to TRBJ2-1; the D call from TCRdb, TRBD2, cannot be confirmed without DNA. CDR3 size: 15 residues. Germline V gene lookup returns CDR1 SEHNR and CDR2 FQNEAQ (reference sequence). CDR3 sequence reads: CASSLDSGTYNEQFF.

The rearrangement joins TRBV27 to TRBJ2-7. CDR1 is MNHEY, CDR2 SMNVEV, per germline (reference sequence). The CDR3 is 13 amino acids. The CDR3 loop reads CASSFRVGYEQYF.

V gene TRBV20-1 combines with J gene TRBJ2-1; TCRdb's assignment of TRBD1 cannot be checked, as there is no DNA. Per germline, CDR1 DFQATT and CDR2 SNEGSKA (reference sequence). The CDR3 is 13 residues long. The CDR3 here is CSAGREFYNEQFF.

The V call is TRBV3-1, the J call TRBJ2-7. CDR1 and CDR2 from the germline V gene are LGHDT and YNNKEL (reference sequence). There are 15 residues in the CDR3. The CDR3: CASSQSAGSSYEQYF.

The chain has TRBV3-1 and TRBJ1-4. Germline CDR1 reads LGHDT; CDR2 reads YNNKEL (reference sequence). This CDR3 is 11 amino acids long. The CDR3: CASRRDEKLFF.

This chain connects TRBV7-3 to TRBJ1-2; TCRdb picks TRBD1, but there is no DNA to check that call. Germline CDR1 reads SGHTA; CDR2 reads FQGTGA. The CDR3 has 17 amino acids. The CDR3: CASSLSSGTGAVYGYTF.

V usage is TRBV6-4 and J usage is TRBJ2-5. Germline values: CDR1 MRHNA, CDR2 SNTAGT. This CDR3 region has 13 residues. The CDR3: CASSDSPGETQYF.

CDR3 sequence reads: CASSSGLAGVIDTQYF. The chain carries TRBV5-1 and TRBJ2-3; the D gene TCRdb calls, TRBD2, cannot be checked with no DNA. CDR3 length: 16 residues. Germline V gene lookup returns CDR1 SGHRS and CDR2 YFSETQ.

The gene calls are TRBV3-1 and TRBJ1-2. CDR3 length: 13 residues. CDR1 LGHDT and CDR2 YNNKEL come from the germline V gene (reference sequence). CDR3: CASSPRRDYGYTF.

The J gene is TRBJ1-1, the V gene TRBV7-9. The CDR3 spans 13 residues. The germline CDR1 and CDR2 sequences are SEHNR and FQNEAQ (reference sequence). The CDR3 protein is CASSSHTNTEAFF.

The chain employs TRBV5-5 and TRBJ1-5. The CDR3 length is 15 residues. Germline assignment: CDR1 SGHKS and CDR2 YYEKEE (reference sequence). The CDR3 region is CASSLDGEMDLPQHF. Combining the CDR3 with reference TRBV5-5 and TRBJ1-5 gives the whole variable domain DAGVTQSPTHLIKTRGQQVTLRCSPISGHKSVSWYQQVLGQGPQFIFQYYEKEERGRGNFPDRFSARQFPNYSSELNVNALLLGDSALYLCASSLDGEMDLPQHFGDGTRLSIL.

The chain is built from TRBV10-1 and TRBJ2-7. The CDR3 runs to 14 residues. CDR1 is WNHNN and CDR2 is SYGVQD in the germline V gene (reference sequence). The chain's CDR3 is CASSVSVTGYEQYF.

The chain uses TRBV20-1 and TRBJ2-3; TCRdb selects TRBD1, and the lack of DNA leaves this call unchecked. The germline V gene encodes CDR1 DFQATT and CDR2 SNEGSKA (reference sequence). The length of the CDR3 is 14 residues. CDR3: CSAPRGPSTDTQYF.

The chain is built from TRBV9 and TRBJ1-2. From germline, CDR1 is SGDLS and CDR2 YYNGEE. The length of the CDR3 is 15 residues. This CDR3 is CASSVAGYEFNGYTF.

The chain combines TRBV14 with TRBJ2-3; TCRdb's D gene call, TRBD2, goes unchecked for lack of DNA. This CDR3 comprises 20 residues. Per the germline V gene, CDR1 is SGHDN and CDR2 is FVKESK. The CDR3 region is CASSQLHSRLAGKSTDTQYF.

V and J are TRBV10-3 and TRBJ1-3; TCRdb calls TRBD1, which cannot be checked without DNA. Germline V gene data show CDR1 as ENHRY and CDR2 as SYGVKD. The CDR3 totals 13 residues. This CDR3 reads CAITLTGRDTIYF.

This rearrangement joins TRBV9 to TRBJ2-1; TCRdb reports TRBD1, a call that lacks DNA to check it against. The CDR3 extends over 12 amino acids. Germline lookup yields CDR1 SGDLS and CDR2 YYNGEE. CDR3: CASSLAPGEQFF.

The chain carries TRBV6-5 and TRBJ2-7; without DNA, the TCRdb call of TRBD2 cannot be checked. Germline loops: CDR1 MNHEY, CDR2 SVGAGI. The CDR3 is 16 residues long. CDR3 sequence: CASSSGRWVAGVEQYF.

The chain recombines TRBV5-6 with TRBJ1-3; as DNA is missing, the TRBD1 call by TCRdb cannot be tested. The CDR3 has 13 residues. Germline V gives CDR1 SGHDT, CDR2 YYEEEE. The CDR3 loop reads CATRTGVENTIYF. Drawing the rest from reference TRBV5-6 and TRBJ1-3, the complete variable domain is DAGVTQSPTHLIKTRGQQVTLRCSPKSGHDTVSWYQQALGQGPQFIFQYYEEEERQRGNFPDRFSGHQFPNYSSELNVNALLLGDSALYLCATRTGVENTIYFGEGSWLTVV.

This rearrangement joins TRBV5-1 to TRBJ2-5. The CDR3 runs 15 residues. Germline V gene data show CDR1 as SGHRS and CDR2 as YFSETQ. Here the CDR3 reads CASSSGSIYQETQYF.

The rearrangement uses TRBV24-1 and TRBJ1-3; TCRdb outputs TRBD1, but without DNA this stays unchecked. The CDR3 has 14 residues. The germline gives CDR1 KGHDR, CDR2 SFDVKD. The CDR3 reads CATSETGRKNTIYF.

The chain employs TRBV5-6 and TRBJ2-1. The CDR3 loop spans 14 amino acids. Germline CDR1 is SGHDT and CDR2 is YYEEEE. CDR3 sequence: CASSLGVSYNEQFF.

This chain connects TRBV20-1 to TRBJ1-2; TCRdb's D gene call, TRBD1, goes unchecked for lack of DNA. Germline lookup yields CDR1 DFQATT and CDR2 SNEGSKA (reference sequence). This CDR3 contains 13 residues. Here the CDR3 reads CSAGGQGAYGYTF.

The chain combines TRBV5-5 with TRBJ2-4; TCRdb gives TRBD1 as the D gene, but with no DNA this cannot be confirmed. CDR1 SGHKS and CDR2 YYEKEE come from the germline V gene (reference sequence). CDR3 size: 17 residues. CDR3 amino acids: CASSVGQGASAKNMQYF.

The gene calls are TRBV20-1 and TRBJ2-4; TCRdb picks TRBD1, but there is no DNA to check that call. Looked up from germline, CDR1 is DFQATT and CDR2 is SNEGSKA (reference sequence). The CDR3 length is 13 residues. CDR3 in amino acids: CSAADRAKNIQYF.